These T cell receptor beta chains were read from a single sample in a study of monozygotic twins with cystic fibrosis. Profiling relied on immunoSEQ multiplex PCR, and the TCRdb table lists in-frame clones only, not all of them. The data show some 35,000 clones, approximately 67% seen once. The sample comprised blood. The source of these receptors is a girl aged 10-17 years with cystic fibrosis. Both conserved end residues are part of each CDR3. Each record gives: D gene, V gene, J gene, clone size, CDR3 DNA, CDR3 protein. The D gene is left open where the match is weak. Rows may omit the clone size; those that give it use once, few, many or a size class.

.,TRBV30,TRBJ1-2,.,TGTGCCTGGAGCGGTTCTAAGAGTTATGGGAACTATGGCTACACCTTC,CAWSGSKSYGNYGYTF
.,TRBV7-8,TRBJ2-3,.,TGTGCCAGCACTACACGAAGGGGAGTCACAGATACGCAGTATTTT,CASTTRRGVTDTQYF
TRBD2,TRBV7-8,TRBJ2-1,.,TGTGCCAGCAGCTTACTAGCGGGGAGCTACAATGAGCAGTTCTTC,CASSLLAGSYNEQFF
TRBD1,TRBV6-5,TRBJ1-2,few,TGTGCCAGTCCCGGGACAGAATATGGCTACACCTTC,CASPGTEYGYTF
TRBD1,TRBV19,TRBJ1-1,.,TGTGCCAGTAGTACACGACAGGGGGCGAAAATGAACACTGAAGCTTTCTTT,CASSTRQGAKMNTEAFF
.,TRBV9,TRBJ1-4,.,TGTGCCAGCAGCCCAGGGTTTATAGGAAAACTGTTTTTT,CASSPGFIGKLFF
.,TRBV7-9,TRBJ2-1,few,TGTGCCAGCAGCTTCCCGAGGCCGGTTCGTAATAATGAGCAGTTCTTC,CASSFPRPVRNNEQFF
.,TRBV28,TRBJ1-2,.,TGTGCCAGCAGTTTACAGCATGGCTACACCTTC,CASSLQHGYTF
TRBD2,TRBV7-6,TRBJ2-3,.,TGTGCCAGCAGCAAAGGAGGGCAACTAGCGGGAGTGATTGGAGATACGCAGTATTTT,CASSKGGQLAGVIGDTQYF
TRBD1,TRBV5-1,TRBJ1-1,.,TGCGCCAGCAGCTTTTACAGGGGTGGGACGAACACTGAAGCTTTCTTT,CASSFYRGGTNTEAFF
.,TRBV27,TRBJ1-1,few,TGTGCCAGCAGTTCCTCAGGGGTGAACACTGAAGCTTTCTTT,CASSSSGVNTEAFF